Listed here is a single T cell receptor (beta chain). What it binds is unknown. This sample was taken from a study of Ad26.COV2.S vaccination and SARS-CoV-2 variants. General study points: Following vaccination, spike-specific CD8+ and CD4+ T cell responses reportedly exhibited substantial breadth. While placebo recipients had lower spike-specific TCR breadth, vaccine recipients had more. Possibly, TCR breadth and depth analyses underestimated total T cell responses.

This table comes from immunoSEQ multiplex PCR, and its TCRdb copy is limited to in-frame clones, with some not included. The sample has about 94,000 clones; approximately 86% are singletons. Germline values: CDR1 MNHEY, CDR2 SVGAGI. V lost 5 bases, J lost 1 base, and 5 bases lay in between. This CDR3 spans 12 amino acids. This clonotype was obtained from a human donor who had recovered from COVID-19. The chain joins TRBV6-5 to TRBJ1-1; maybe TRBD1 (5 bases). Sequenced material: peripheral blood, taken after recovery from COVID-19. For the CDR3, the DNA is TGTGCCAGCAGTAGGGGGAACACTGAAGCTTTCTTT. It specifies CASSRGNTEAFF.